The T cell receptor (beta chain) under discussion was sequenced for a study of identifying expanded T cells in peripheral blood. Germline loops: CDR1 MDHEN, CDR2 SYDVKM. V gave up 10 bases and J gave up 4 bases, with 17 bases separating them. The CDR3 extends over 14 amino acids. Here immunoSEQ multiplex PCR was the method, and the copy in TCRdb shows in-frame clones only, minus some. Among about 53,000 clones listed, approximately 80% were seen once. This clone was seen a few times. Antigen unknown. General study results and limits: Variance in clone template counts between roughly 2-week samples significantly increased with total template count across all healthy donors.

Sequencing was carried out using blood. The source of this sequence is a person aged 18 to 75 in good health. The V call is TRBV28, the J call TRBJ1-5; TRBD1 is a possible D gene (6 bases). For the CDR3, the DNA is TGTGCCACCCGTAGGACAGATACTAATCAGCCCCAGCATTTT. As protein: CATRRTDTNQPQHF.